This is a list of T cell receptor beta chains from one sample in a study of blood T cell repertoires in COVID-19. TCRdb's copy holds only in-frame clones and misses some; the assay was immunoSEQ multiplex PCR. The sample carries roughly 200,000 clones, 86% recorded once. The material sequenced was PBMCs or T cells enriched from blood (not recorded which). The receptors were sampled from a woman aged 40 to 50 with acute COVID-19. CDR3s include the opening cysteine and the closing phenylalanine or tryptophan. The D gene is left open where the match is weak. Size is stated for part of the rows, as once, few or many counts, or as a class when the clone is expanded.

v_gene: TRBV7-2; j_gene: TRBJ1-2; d_gene: TRBD1; abundance: -; CDR3aa: CASSQLIGGWGYTF; CDR3nt: TGTGCCAGCAGCCAACTTATAGGGGGCTGGGGCTACACCTTC
v_gene: TRBV6-5; j_gene: TRBJ1-3; d_gene: -; abundance: -; CDR3aa: CASNRGRATGNTIYF; CDR3nt: TGTGCCAGCAATCGGGGGAGGGCAACTGGAAACACCATATATTTT
v_gene: TRBV7-3; j_gene: TRBJ1-2; d_gene: TRBD1; abundance: -; CDR3aa: CASSLKRHGSPRQGNYGYTF; CDR3nt: TGTGCCAGCAGCTTAAAGCGGCACGGAAGCCCTCGACAGGGTAACTATGGCTACACCTTC
v_gene: TRBV7-9; j_gene: TRBJ2-2; d_gene: -; abundance: once; CDR3aa: CASSLRETGELFF; CDR3nt: TGTGCCAGCAGCTTAAGAGAAACCGGGGAGCTGTTTTTT
v_gene: TRBV2; j_gene: TRBJ1-1; d_gene: -; abundance: -; CDR3aa: CASSEDLAGLAFF; CDR3nt: TGTGCCAGCAGTGAAGACCTGGCAGGCTTGGCTTTCTTT
v_gene: TRBV6-5; j_gene: TRBJ1-2; d_gene: -; abundance: -; CDR3aa: CASSYRGGGYTF; CDR3nt: TGTGCCAGCAGTTACAGAGGGGGTGGCTACACCTTC
v_gene: TRBV5-4; j_gene: TRBJ1-1; d_gene: TRBD1; abundance: -; CDR3aa: CASTETGGGSTEAFF; CDR3nt: TGTGCCAGCACCGAGACAGGGGGCGGGAGCACTGAAGCTTTCTTT
v_gene: TRBV11-2; j_gene: TRBJ2-7; d_gene: -; abundance: -; CDR3aa: CASSLARGIYEQYF; CDR3nt: TGTGCCAGCAGCTTAGCTCGGGGGATCTACGAGCAGTACTTC
v_gene: TRBV6-5; j_gene: TRBJ2-5; d_gene: TRBD2; abundance: -; CDR3aa: CASSTAGGRGETQYF; CDR3nt: TGTGCCAGCAGTACCGCGGGGGGGCGAGGAGAGACCCAGTACTTC
v_gene: TRBV3-1/TRBV3-2; j_gene: TRBJ2-3; d_gene: TRBD2; abundance: -; CDR3aa: CASSPPVGGGEEGTDTQYF; CDR3nt: TGTGCCAGCAGCCCCCCAGTAGGCGGGGGGGAGGAGGGCACAGATACGCAGTATTTT
v_gene: TRBV11-2; j_gene: TRBJ1-6; d_gene: TRBD1; abundance: -; CDR3aa: CASSLEAQGITPTNSPLHF; CDR3nt: TGTGCCAGCAGCTTAGAGGCACAGGGGATTACCCCGACAAATTCACCCCTCCACTTT
v_gene: TRBV6-6; j_gene: TRBJ1-2; d_gene: -; abundance: -; CDR3aa: CASSYGQGYYGYTF; CDR3nt: TGTGCCAGCAGTTACGGTCAGGGGTATTATGGCTACACCTTC
v_gene: TRBV7-9; j_gene: TRBJ2-4; d_gene: -; abundance: -; CDR3aa: CASRLGGNIQYF; CDR3nt: TGTGCCAGCAGACTCGGGGGAAACATTCAGTACTTC
v_gene: TRBV2; j_gene: TRBJ1-4; d_gene: TRBD1; abundance: -; CDR3aa: CASSEDGRGNEKLFF; CDR3nt: TGTGCCAGCAGTGAGGATGGCAGGGGGAATGAAAAACTGTTTTTT
v_gene: TRBV2; j_gene: TRBJ1-6; d_gene: TRBD1; abundance: -; CDR3aa: CASTGTANSPLHF; CDR3nt: TGTGCCAGCACCGGGACAGCGAATTCACCCCTCCACTTT
v_gene: TRBV13; j_gene: TRBJ2-7; d_gene: TRBD2; abundance: once; CDR3aa: CASSRAGAGGIYEQYF; CDR3nt: TGTGCCAGCAGCCGAGCTGGCGCGGGGGGGATCTACGAGCAGTACTTC
v_gene: TRBV3-1/TRBV3-2; j_gene: TRBJ2-3; d_gene: TRBD2; abundance: few; CDR3aa: CASSPSRLAGGRADTQYF; CDR3nt: TGTGCCAGCAGCCCCTCCCGACTAGCGGGGGGGAGGGCAGATACGCAGTATTTT
v_gene: TRBV6-1; j_gene: TRBJ1-6; d_gene: -; abundance: -; CDR3aa: CASSLGTPNSPLHF; CDR3nt: TGTGCCAGCAGTCTCGGGACACCTAATTCACCCCTCCACTTT
v_gene: TRBV4-3; j_gene: TRBJ1-5; d_gene: -; abundance: -; CDR3aa: CASSQEKGTYQPQHF; CDR3nt: TGCGCCAGCAGCCAAGAAAAGGGGACATATCAGCCCCAGCATTTT
v_gene: TRBV15; j_gene: TRBJ1-5; d_gene: -; abundance: -; CDR3aa: CATSRLQGQPQHF; CDR3nt: TGTGCCACCAGCAGGTTACAGGGCCAGCCCCAGCATTTT
v_gene: TRBV9; j_gene: TRBJ2-2; d_gene: TRBD2; abundance: once; CDR3aa: CASSVEGTSGGSPGELFF; CDR3nt: TGTGCCAGCAGCGTAGAAGGGACTAGCGGGGGGTCCCCCGGGGAGCTGTTTTTT
v_gene: TRBV7-8; j_gene: TRBJ2-3; d_gene: -; abundance: -; CDR3aa: CASSLAGATTTQYF; CDR3nt: TGTGCCAGCAGCTTAGCGGGGGCCACGACAACGCAGTATTTT
v_gene: TRBV29-1; j_gene: TRBJ1-1; d_gene: -; abundance: -; CDR3aa: CSTQLSGQAEAFF; CDR3nt: TGCAGCACCCAGCTATCGGGTCAAGCTGAAGCTTTCTTT
v_gene: TRBV19; j_gene: TRBJ2-3; d_gene: TRBD2; abundance: -; CDR3aa: CASSIGWTSGGGSTDTQYF; CDR3nt: TGTGCCAGTAGTATTGGTTGGACTAGCGGGGGGGGGAGCACAGATACGCAGTATTTT
v_gene: TRBV5-1; j_gene: TRBJ2-5; d_gene: TRBD1; abundance: -; CDR3aa: CASSLASGTGLETQYF; CDR3nt: TGCGCCAGCAGCTTGGCCTCCGGGACAGGGTTAGAGACCCAGTACTTC
v_gene: TRBV2; j_gene: TRBJ1-1; d_gene: -; abundance: -; CDR3aa: CASGQINTEAFF; CDR3nt: TGTGCCAGCGGACAGATAAACACTGAAGCTTTCTTT
v_gene: TRBV6-1; j_gene: TRBJ2-5; d_gene: TRBD1; abundance: -; CDR3aa: CASSEVFGTGSETQYF; CDR3nt: TGTGCCAGCAGTGAAGTGTTCGGGACAGGATCGGAGACCCAGTACTTC
v_gene: TRBV6-1; j_gene: TRBJ1-2; d_gene: -; abundance: -; CDR3aa: CASMTVNYGYTF; CDR3nt: TGTGCCAGCATGACAGTAAACTATGGCTACACCTTC
v_gene: TRBV11-2; j_gene: TRBJ2-1; d_gene: -; abundance: -; CDR3aa: CASSLVILTGDNEQFF; CDR3nt: TGTGCCAGCAGCTTAGTCATTTTGACAGGTGACAATGAGCAGTTCTTC
v_gene: TRBV19; j_gene: TRBJ1-5; d_gene: -; abundance: -; CDR3aa: CASSIRGPLHQPQHF; CDR3nt: TGTGCCAGTAGTATCAGGGGACCGCTACATCAGCCCCAGCATTTT
v_gene: TRBV20-1; j_gene: TRBJ2-1; d_gene: -; abundance: -; CDR3aa: CSASQLAGPYNEQFF; CDR3nt: TGCAGTGCTAGTCAATTGGCGGGCCCCTACAATGAGCAGTTCTTC
v_gene: TRBV24-1; j_gene: TRBJ1-5; d_gene: TRBD1; abundance: -; CDR3aa: CATNDRVHQPQHF; CDR3nt: TGTGCCACCAACGACAGGGTGCATCAGCCCCAGCATTTT
v_gene: TRBV6-6; j_gene: TRBJ2-5; d_gene: TRBD1; abundance: -; CDR3aa: CASKTPTGAGETQYF; CDR3nt: TGTGCCAGCAAAACACCGACAGGGGCGGGAGAGACCCAGTACTTC
v_gene: TRBV5-1; j_gene: TRBJ1-6; d_gene: TRBD1; abundance: -; CDR3aa: CASSSPDREWNSPLHF; CDR3nt: TGCGCCAGCAGCTCCCCCGACAGGGAGTGGAATTCACCCCTCCACTTT
v_gene: TRBV5-1; j_gene: TRBJ1-1; d_gene: -; abundance: -; CDR3aa: CASSLYGRGTEAFF; CDR3nt: TGCGCCAGCAGCTTGTACGGTCGTGGCACTGAAGCTTTCTTT
v_gene: TRBV14; j_gene: TRBJ1-2; d_gene: TRBD1; abundance: -; CDR3aa: CASSGSQGVVDGYTF; CDR3nt: TGTGCCAGCAGCGGGTCACAGGGGGTGGTGGATGGCTACACCTTC
v_gene: TRBV27; j_gene: TRBJ2-2; d_gene: TRBD1; abundance: -; CDR3aa: CASSAALGQGWGELFF; CDR3nt: TGTGCCAGCAGTGCCGCCCTCGGACAGGGTTGGGGGGAGCTGTTTTTT
v_gene: TRBV3-1/TRBV3-2; j_gene: TRBJ1-3; d_gene: -; abundance: -; CDR3aa: CASSQPGLGNTIYF; CDR3nt: TGTGCCAGCAGCCAACCAGGTCTTGGAAACACCATATATTTT
v_gene: TRBV27; j_gene: TRBJ1-1; d_gene: TRBD1; abundance: -; CDR3aa: CASSFRQGNSEAFF; CDR3nt: TGTGCCAGCAGTTTCCGACAGGGGAATTCTGAAGCTTTCTTT
v_gene: TRBV19; j_gene: TRBJ1-1; d_gene: -; abundance: -; CDR3aa: CASSSQGSGTEAFF; CDR3nt: TGTGCCAGTAGTAGCCAGGGAAGTGGGACTGAAGCTTTCTTT
v_gene: TRBV7-9; j_gene: TRBJ1-3; d_gene: TRBD1; abundance: -; CDR3aa: CASSLVTGGGNTIYF; CDR3nt: TGTGCCAGCAGCTTAGTGACAGGGGGCGGAAACACCATATATTTT
v_gene: TRBV7-9; j_gene: TRBJ2-1; d_gene: -; abundance: -; CDR3aa: CASSTGGAGLNEQFF; CDR3nt: TGTGCCAGCAGCACGGGGGGCGCGGGGCTCAATGAGCAGTTCTTC
v_gene: TRBV5-1; j_gene: TRBJ1-1; d_gene: -; abundance: -; CDR3aa: CASSLVGGVPNTEAFF; CDR3nt: TGCGCCAGCAGCTTGGTGGGGGGGGTACCCAACACTGAAGCTTTCTTT
v_gene: TRBV10-2; j_gene: TRBJ1-6; d_gene: -; abundance: -; CDR3aa: CASSANRNSPLHF; CDR3nt: TGCGCCAGCAGTGCAAACAGAAATTCACCCCTCCACTTT
v_gene: TRBV6-4; j_gene: TRBJ2-2; d_gene: -; abundance: -; CDR3aa: CASMGNTGELFF; CDR3nt: TGTGCCAGCATGGGCAACACCGGGGAGCTGTTTTTT
v_gene: TRBV19; j_gene: TRBJ1-1; d_gene: TRBD1; abundance: -; CDR3aa: CASRDRGPEAFF; CDR3nt: TGTGCCAGTCGGGACAGGGGTCCTGAAGCTTTCTTT
v_gene: TRBV2; j_gene: TRBJ1-4; d_gene: TRBD1; abundance: -; CDR3aa: CASKPGQGLEKLFF; CDR3nt: TGTGCCAGTAAACCGGGACAGGGGCTTGAAAAACTGTTTTTT
v_gene: TRBV29-1; j_gene: TRBJ2-1; d_gene: TRBD2; abundance: -; CDR3aa: CSAPRLAGYNEQFF; CDR3nt: TGCAGCGCACCCAGACTAGCGGGGTACAATGAGCAGTTCTTC
v_gene: TRBV7-3; j_gene: TRBJ1-2; d_gene: -; abundance: -; CDR3aa: CASSPMAGSNYGYTF; CDR3nt: TGTGCCAGCAGCCCCATGGCGGGATCTAACTATGGCTACACCTTC
v_gene: TRBV19; j_gene: TRBJ2-7; d_gene: TRBD1; abundance: once; CDR3aa: CASRTDRGSSYEQYF; CDR3nt: TGTGCCAGTAGGACGGACAGGGGCAGCTCCTACGAGCAGTACTTC
v_gene: TRBV29-1; j_gene: TRBJ2-1; d_gene: -; abundance: -; CDR3aa: CSVDSPGTLGNEQFF; CDR3nt: TGCAGCGTGGATAGTCCCGGGACTCTGGGAAATGAGCAGTTCTTC